The clone carrying this T cell receptor (beta chain) has more than one count but fewer than ten. The data originate from a study of blood T cells in healthy people across ages. A second PCR, run for about 7 to 11 cycles, used a sample-barcoded 5' primer plus a J-beta primer mix. TCRdb passed the 5' RACE reads through MiXCR, listing each CDR3 protein once. The sample lists more than 650,000 distinct CDR3 sequences; around a fifth were seen once. The germline V gene encodes CDR1 SGHDT and CDR2 YYEEEE. Trimming shortened V by 2 bases and J by 1 base, and 21 bases separated the two germline ends. CDR3 size: 18 residues.

The genes are TRBV5-6 and TRBJ1-1; no definite D call. This sequence was found in a man aged 65 to 85 in good health. Sequencing was performed on blood. The CDR3 DNA follows: TGTGCCAGCAGCTTAGAACGGCTCGGGGAAATCTCGAACACTGAAGCTTTCTTT. It specifies CASSLERLGEISNTEAFF.